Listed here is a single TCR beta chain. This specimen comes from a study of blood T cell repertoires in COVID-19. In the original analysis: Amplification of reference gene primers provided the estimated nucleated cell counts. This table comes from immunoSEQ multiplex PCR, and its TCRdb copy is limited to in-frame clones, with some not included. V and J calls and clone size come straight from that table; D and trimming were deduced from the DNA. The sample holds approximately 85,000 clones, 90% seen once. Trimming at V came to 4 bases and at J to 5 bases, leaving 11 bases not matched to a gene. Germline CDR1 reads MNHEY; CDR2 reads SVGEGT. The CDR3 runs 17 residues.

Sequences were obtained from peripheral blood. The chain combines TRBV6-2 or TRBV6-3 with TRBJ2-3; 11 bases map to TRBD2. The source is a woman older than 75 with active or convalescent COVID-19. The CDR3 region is CASSSTSGTTMIDTQYF. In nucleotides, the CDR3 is TGTGCCAGCAGTTCGACTAGCGGGACGACTATGATAGATACGCAGTATTTT.